The rows below give T cell receptor beta chains drawn from one sample of a study of post-analysis software for immune sequencing data. TCRdb ran MiXCR on the PCR reads and lists one entry per CDR3 protein. The table lists just over 250,000 distinct CDR3 sequences, 36% of them singletons. The sequencing input was blood. These receptors came from a girl between 5 and 17 years old with multiple sclerosis. Each CDR3 is given with its conserved first and last residue. A D gene is named only where the DNA matches it firmly. Clone size is given for some rows only: seen once, a few or many times, or a class if the clone is expanded.

J gene,D gene,clone size,V gene,CDR3 DNA,CDR3 protein
TRBJ2-3,.,many,TRBV7-9,TGTGCCAGCAGCCCTAGGAGTGAGGATACGCAGTATTTT,CASSPRSEDTQYF
TRBJ2-1,TRBD2,.,TRBV12-3/TRBV12-4,TGTGCCAGCAGTTACCTGGGGGGGAGCTCCTACAATGAGCAGTTCTTC,CASSYLGGSSYNEQFF
TRBJ2-3,TRBD2,once,TRBV7-2,TGTGCCAGCAGCTGGGCGGTCATAGCGGGGACAGATACGCAGTATTTT,CASSWAVIAGTDTQYF
TRBJ2-7,TRBD1,.,TRBV5-1,TGCGCCAGCAGTGGGTGGACAGGGCGAACCTACGAGCAGTACTTC,CASSGWTGRTYEQYF
TRBJ2-1,.,few,TRBV20-1,TGCAGTGCTAGAAGGGCCGACTCCTACAATGAGCAGTTTTTC,CSARRADSYNEQFF
TRBJ1-2,.,many,TRBV28,TGTGCCAGCATGGACGGGCAGTTATATGGCTACACCTTC,CASMDGQLYGYTF
TRBJ2-3,TRBD1,.,TRBV10-3,TGTGCCATCAGTGAGTCCAGGACAGGGGGCGAGAGCACAGATACGCAGTATTTT,CAISESRTGGESTDTQYF
TRBJ2-3,.,.,TRBV3-1,TGTGCCGGCAGTCCTGTAGGGACGCACAGAGGTACGCAGTATTTT,CAGSPVGTHRGTQYF
TRBJ2-1,TRBD2,.,TRBV15,TGTGCCACCAGCCCCACTGGACTAGATGAGCAGTTCTTC,CATSPTGLDEQFF
TRBJ2-5,.,many,TRBV20-1,TGCAGTGCGCTTGGGTCTTCGAGAGGCCAAGAGACCCAGTACTTC,CSALGSSRGQETQYF